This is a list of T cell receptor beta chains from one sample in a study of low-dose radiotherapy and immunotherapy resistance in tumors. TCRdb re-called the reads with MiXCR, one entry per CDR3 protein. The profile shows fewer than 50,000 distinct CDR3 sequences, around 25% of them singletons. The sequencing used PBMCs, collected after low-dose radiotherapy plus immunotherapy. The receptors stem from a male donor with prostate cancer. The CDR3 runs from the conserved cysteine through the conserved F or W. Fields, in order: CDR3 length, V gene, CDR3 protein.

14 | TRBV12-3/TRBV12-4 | CASSWDRVADTQYF
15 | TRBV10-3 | CAISDIPPSTDTQYF
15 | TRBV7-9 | CASSRGRGNSETQYF
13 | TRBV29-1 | CSVEVPGTDTQYF
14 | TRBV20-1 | CSAGSGSLRGEQFF
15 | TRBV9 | CASRKGGSSYNEQFF
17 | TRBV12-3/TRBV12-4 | CASSFLGTGLSGNTIYF
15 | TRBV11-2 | CASSLPGGTPLEQYF
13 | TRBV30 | CAWSPSTAYGYTF
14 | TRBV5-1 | CASSLEDTYNEQFF